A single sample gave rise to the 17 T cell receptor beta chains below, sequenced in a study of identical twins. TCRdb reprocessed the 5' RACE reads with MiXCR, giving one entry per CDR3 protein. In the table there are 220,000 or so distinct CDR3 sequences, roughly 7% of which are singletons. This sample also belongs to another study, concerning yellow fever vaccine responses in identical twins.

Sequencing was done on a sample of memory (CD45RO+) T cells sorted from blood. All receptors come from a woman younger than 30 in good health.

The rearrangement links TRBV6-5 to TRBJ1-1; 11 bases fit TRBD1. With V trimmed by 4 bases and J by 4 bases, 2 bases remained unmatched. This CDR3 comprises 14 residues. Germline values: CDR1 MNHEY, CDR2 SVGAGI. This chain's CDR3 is CASSWTGGFTEAFF. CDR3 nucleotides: TGTGCCAGCAGTTGGACAGGGGGCTTCACTGAAGCTTTCTTT.

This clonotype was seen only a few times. The CDR3 here is CASSLAGGATGELFF. DNA of the CDR3: TGTGCCAGCAGCCTAGCCGGGGGCGCCACCGGGGAGCTGTTTTTT. J is TRBJ2-2 and V is TRBV11-2, with D perhaps TRBD1 or TRBD2 (6 bases each). Germline lookup yields CDR1 SGHAT and CDR2 FQNNGV. The V and J ends lost 5 bases and 4 bases respectively, with 14 bases between them. The CDR3 runs 15 residues.

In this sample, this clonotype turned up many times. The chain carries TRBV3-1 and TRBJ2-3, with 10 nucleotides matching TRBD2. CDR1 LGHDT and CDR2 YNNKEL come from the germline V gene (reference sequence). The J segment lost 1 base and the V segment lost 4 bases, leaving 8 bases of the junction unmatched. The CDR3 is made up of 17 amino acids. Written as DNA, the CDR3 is TGTGCCAGCAGCCGTGCTCCTAGCGGGAGTGGCACAGATACGCAGTATTTT. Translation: CASSRAPSGSGTDTQYF.

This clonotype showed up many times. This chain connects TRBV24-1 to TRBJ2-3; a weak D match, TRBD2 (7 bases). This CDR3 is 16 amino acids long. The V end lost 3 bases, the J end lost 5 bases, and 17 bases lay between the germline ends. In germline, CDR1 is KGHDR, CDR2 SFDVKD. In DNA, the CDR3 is TGTGCCACCAGTGATCGGAGCGGGACATTGGGAGATACGCAGTATTTT. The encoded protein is CATSDRSGTLGDTQYF.

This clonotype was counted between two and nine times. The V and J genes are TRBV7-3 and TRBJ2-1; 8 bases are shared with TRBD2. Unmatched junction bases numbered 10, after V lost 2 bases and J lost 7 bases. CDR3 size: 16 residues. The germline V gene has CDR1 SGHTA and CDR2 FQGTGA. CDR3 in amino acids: CASSLGEAGVENEQFF. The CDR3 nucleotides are TGTGCCAGCAGCTTAGGTGAAGCGGGAGTAGAGAATGAGCAGTTCTTC.

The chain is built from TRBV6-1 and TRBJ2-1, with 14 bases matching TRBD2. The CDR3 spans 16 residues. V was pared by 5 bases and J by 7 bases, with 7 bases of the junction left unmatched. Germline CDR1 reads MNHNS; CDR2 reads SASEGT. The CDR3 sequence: CASSTGTSGSGNEQFF. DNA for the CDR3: TGTGCCAGCAGTACAGGGACTAGCGGGAGTGGGAATGAGCAGTTCTTC.

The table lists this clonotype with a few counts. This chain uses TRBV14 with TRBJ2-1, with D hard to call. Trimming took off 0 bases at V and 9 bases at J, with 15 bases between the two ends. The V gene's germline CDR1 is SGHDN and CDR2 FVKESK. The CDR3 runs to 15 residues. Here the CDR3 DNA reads TGTGCCAGCAGCCAAGATGGCAGGCCAGGCGGTGAGCAGTTCTTC. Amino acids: CASSQDGRPGGEQFF.

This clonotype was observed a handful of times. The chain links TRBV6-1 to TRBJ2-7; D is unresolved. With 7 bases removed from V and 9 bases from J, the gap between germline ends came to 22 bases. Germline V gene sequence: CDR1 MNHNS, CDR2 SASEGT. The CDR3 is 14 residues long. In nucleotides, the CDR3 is TGTGCCAGCACCGAAGGCCTCTCGGGTTATAGGCAGTACGTC. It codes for CASTEGLSGYRQYV.

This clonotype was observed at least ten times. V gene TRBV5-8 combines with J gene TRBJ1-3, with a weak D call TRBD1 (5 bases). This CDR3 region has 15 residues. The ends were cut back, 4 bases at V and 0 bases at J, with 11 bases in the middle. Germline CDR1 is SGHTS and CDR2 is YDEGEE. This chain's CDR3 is CASSRGSYSGNTIYF. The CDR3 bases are TGTGCCAGCAGCCGGGGCTCATACTCTGGAAACACCATATATTTT. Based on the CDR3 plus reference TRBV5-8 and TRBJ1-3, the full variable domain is EAGVTQSPTHLIKTRGQQATLRCSPISGHTSVYWYQQALGLGLQFLLWYDEGEERNRGNFPPRFSGRQFPNYSSELNVNALELEDSALYLCASSRGSYSGNTIYFGEGSWLTVV.

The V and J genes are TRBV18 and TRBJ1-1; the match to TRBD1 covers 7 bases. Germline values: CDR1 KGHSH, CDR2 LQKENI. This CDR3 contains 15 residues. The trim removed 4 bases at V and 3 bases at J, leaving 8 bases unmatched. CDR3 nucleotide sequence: TGTGCCAGCTCACGCCTACAGGGGATGGACACTGAAGCTTTCTTT. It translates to CASSRLQGMDTEAFF.

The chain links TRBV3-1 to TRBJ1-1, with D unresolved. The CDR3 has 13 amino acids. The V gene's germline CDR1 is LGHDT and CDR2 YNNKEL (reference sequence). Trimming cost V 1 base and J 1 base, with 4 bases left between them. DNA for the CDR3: TGTGCCAGCAGCCAAGTTAAGAACACTGAAGCTTTCTTT. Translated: CASSQVKNTEAFF.

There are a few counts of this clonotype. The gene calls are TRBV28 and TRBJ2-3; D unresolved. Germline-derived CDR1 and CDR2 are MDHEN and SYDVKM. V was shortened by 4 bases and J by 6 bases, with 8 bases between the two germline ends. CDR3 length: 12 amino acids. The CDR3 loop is CASSSKGDTQYF. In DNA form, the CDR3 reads TGTGCCAGCAGTTCCAAAGGGGATACGCAGTATTTT.

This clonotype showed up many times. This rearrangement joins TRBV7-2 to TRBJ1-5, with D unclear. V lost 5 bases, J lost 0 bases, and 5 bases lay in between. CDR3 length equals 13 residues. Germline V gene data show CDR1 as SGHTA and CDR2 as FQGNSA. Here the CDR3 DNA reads TGTGCCAGCAGCCCGTATAGCAATCAGCCCCAGCATTTT. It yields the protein CASSPYSNQPQHF.

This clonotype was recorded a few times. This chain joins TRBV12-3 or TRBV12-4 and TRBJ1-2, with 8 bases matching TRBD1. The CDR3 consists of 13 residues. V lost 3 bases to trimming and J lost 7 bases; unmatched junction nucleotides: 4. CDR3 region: CASSLHRGVGYTF. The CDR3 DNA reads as TGTGCCAGCAGTTTGCACAGGGGGGTTGGCTACACCTTC.

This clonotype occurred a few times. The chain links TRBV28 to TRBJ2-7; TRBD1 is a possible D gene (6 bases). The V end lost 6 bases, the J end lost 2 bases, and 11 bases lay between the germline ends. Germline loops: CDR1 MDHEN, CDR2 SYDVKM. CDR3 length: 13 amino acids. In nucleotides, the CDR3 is TGTGCCAGCAGATCCGGGACAACCTACGAGCAGTACTTC. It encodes CASRSGTTYEQYF.

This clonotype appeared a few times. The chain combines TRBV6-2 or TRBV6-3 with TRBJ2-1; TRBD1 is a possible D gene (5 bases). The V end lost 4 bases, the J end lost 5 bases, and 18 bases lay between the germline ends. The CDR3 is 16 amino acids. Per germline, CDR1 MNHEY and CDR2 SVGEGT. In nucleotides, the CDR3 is TGTGCCAGCAGTTCCCCTCAGGGTGTCGGCAACAATGAGCAGTTCTTC. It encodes CASSSPQGVGNNEQFF.

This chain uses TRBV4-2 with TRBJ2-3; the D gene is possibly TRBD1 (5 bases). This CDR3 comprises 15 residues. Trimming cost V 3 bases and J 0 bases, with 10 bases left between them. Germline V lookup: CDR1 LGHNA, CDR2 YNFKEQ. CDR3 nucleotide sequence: TGTGCCAGCAGCCACTGGGGCGGTAGCACAGATACGCAGTATTTT. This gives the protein CASSHWGGSTDTQYF.